These T cell receptor beta chains were read from a single sample in a study of blood T cells in healthy people across ages. TCRdb passed the 5' RACE reads through MiXCR, listing each CDR3 protein once. The sample yields approximately 770,000 distinct CDR3 sequences, about three fifths seen once. Specimen: blood. Source of these receptors: a man aged 30 to 39 in good health. CDR3s leave out the opening cysteine and the closing phenylalanine or tryptophan. Fields, in order: V gene, J gene, CDR3 protein.

V gene: TRBV7-2
J gene: TRBJ2-5
CDR3 protein: ASSLQEGRWETQY

V gene: TRBV28
J gene: TRBJ1-1
CDR3 protein: ASSIRGKAF

V gene: TRBV15
J gene: TRBJ2-7
CDR3 protein: ATSISSGDNYEQY

V gene: TRBV6-6
J gene: TRBJ2-1
CDR3 protein: ASSYGTGAYNEQF

V gene: TRBV7-9
J gene: TRBJ1-2
CDR3 protein: ASSHPGQGAGGYT

V gene: TRBV7-2
J gene: TRBJ2-1
CDR3 protein: ASSFGLAGHFEQF

V gene: TRBV15
J gene: TRBJ2-7
CDR3 protein: ATQGGRGEQY

V gene: TRBV6-5
J gene: TRBJ1-1
CDR3 protein: ASSYGPGREAF

V gene: TRBV12-3/TRBV12-4
J gene: TRBJ2-5
CDR3 protein: ASSLNPQETQY

V gene: TRBV6-5
J gene: TRBJ1-2
CDR3 protein: ASSVGQWDGCT

V gene: TRBV18
J gene: TRBJ1-2
CDR3 protein: ASSLSSGGGYT

V gene: TRBV28
J gene: TRBJ1-5
CDR3 protein: ASRWGAVSNQPQH

V gene: TRBV6-6
J gene: TRBJ2-3
CDR3 protein: ASSCGAGLADTQY

V gene: TRBV6-1
J gene: TRBJ2-4
CDR3 protein: ASSAREQY

V gene: TRBV4-3
J gene: TRBJ1-1
CDR3 protein: ASSRRAGGGNEQY

V gene: TRBV12-3/TRBV12-4
J gene: TRBJ1-1
CDR3 protein: ASSLERTGWFSNTEAF

V gene: TRBV20-1
J gene: TRBJ2-7
CDR3 protein: SASSGRTYEQY

V gene: TRBV20-1
J gene: TRBJ2-7
CDR3 protein: SAPNPVTYEQY

V gene: TRBV4-3
J gene: TRBJ2-1
CDR3 protein: ASSQDSSSYNEQF

V gene: TRBV7-8
J gene: TRBJ2-4
CDR3 protein: ASSLWGKETAKNIQY

V gene: TRBV6-6
J gene: TRBJ2-7
CDR3 protein: ASSFRHEQY

V gene: TRBV27
J gene: TRBJ2-3
CDR3 protein: ASSLVPQGRADTQY

V gene: TRBV18
J gene: TRBJ1-5
CDR3 protein: ASSPVGRGDQPQH

V gene: TRBV20-1
J gene: TRBJ1-2
CDR3 protein: SAPGRNYGYT

V gene: TRBV11-2
J gene: TRBJ1-2
CDR3 protein: ASTETGIFGYT

V gene: TRBV24-1
J gene: TRBJ2-7
CDR3 protein: ATSDHGSRLSYEQY

V gene: TRBV7-3
J gene: TRBJ2-3
CDR3 protein: ASSSQGGSRTDTQY

V gene: TRBV20-1
J gene: TRBJ2-4
CDR3 protein: SAKTLLLDNIQY